This TCR beta chain emerged from a study of blood T cell repertoires in COVID-19. Across the whole study: Material from acute and convalescent COVID-19 was sourced from the United States, Italy and Spain. PBMCs, B-cell-depleted T cells, or T cells were the source of the cDNA or gDNA that made up the material.

The V end was cut by 1 base, the J end by 11 bases, with 19 bases between. This CDR3 has 15 residues. From germline, CDR1 is SGHTS and CDR2 YDEGEE. This clone was detected only once. Original processing notes: Amplifying reference gene primers gave estimates of nucleated cell counts. TCRdb keeps only in-frame clones here, not all; method: immunoSEQ multiplex PCR. V, J and clone size reflect that table, while D and trimming were determined from the DNA. The sample yields a few hundred thousand clones, over 65% seen once. This TCR was sampled from a human donor with acute or convalescent COVID-19. The donor label of this sample is uncertain. The chain joins TRBV5-8 to TRBJ2-1; tentatively, D is TRBD2 (6 bases). What was sequenced was peripheral blood. The CDR3 sequence is CASSLSAGLRSKQFF. For the CDR3, the DNA is TGTGCCAGCAGCTTGTCCGCGGGACTCCGAAGTAAGCAGTTCTTC.